This T cell receptor beta chain was profiled in a study of long-term antiretroviral therapy in people with HIV. Trimming removed 0 bases at V and 2 bases at J, with 2 bases between. Germline V gives CDR1 DFQATT, CDR2 SNEGSKA (reference sequence). The CDR3 loop spans 11 amino acids. Findings and limits, study-wide: Pre-ART expanded TRB clones stayed dominant throughout, though often decreasing after ART. CDR3 length ranges were narrower in HIV repertoires than in controls.

Sequencing used immunoSEQ v3.0 at survey level. Data came from immunoSEQ multiplex PCR; TCRdb stores just in-frame clones and leaves some out. The table records approximately 41,000 clones, around 80% of them present only once. With respect to this clone: The antigen is undetermined.

This sample comprised unsorted PBMCs, obtained 1.5 years after starting antiretroviral therapy. The receptor was derived from a young man with HIV. The gene calls are TRBV20-1 and TRBJ2-7; D gene unclear. In nucleotides, the CDR3 is TGCAGTGCTAGAGAAACCTACGAGCAGTACTTC. Amino acid sequence: CSARETYEQYF.